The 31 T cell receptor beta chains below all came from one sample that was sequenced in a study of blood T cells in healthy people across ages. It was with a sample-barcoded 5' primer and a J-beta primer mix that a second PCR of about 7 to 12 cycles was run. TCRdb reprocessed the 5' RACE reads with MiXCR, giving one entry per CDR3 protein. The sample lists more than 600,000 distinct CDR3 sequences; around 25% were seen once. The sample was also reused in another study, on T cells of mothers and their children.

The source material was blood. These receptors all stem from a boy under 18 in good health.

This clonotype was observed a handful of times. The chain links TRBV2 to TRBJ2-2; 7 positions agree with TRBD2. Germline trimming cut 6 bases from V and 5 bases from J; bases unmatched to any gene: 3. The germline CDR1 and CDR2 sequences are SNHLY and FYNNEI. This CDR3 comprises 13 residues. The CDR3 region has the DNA TGTGCCAGCAGACGGGGGGAGACCGGGGAGCTGTTTTTT. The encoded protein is CASRRGETGELFF.

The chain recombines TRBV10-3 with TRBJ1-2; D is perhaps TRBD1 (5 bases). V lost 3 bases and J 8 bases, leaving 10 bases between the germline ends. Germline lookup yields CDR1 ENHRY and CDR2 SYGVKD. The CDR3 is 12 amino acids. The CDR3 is CAISDEGDGYTF. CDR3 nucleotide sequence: TGTGCCATCAGTGACGAAGGGGACGGCTACACCTTC.

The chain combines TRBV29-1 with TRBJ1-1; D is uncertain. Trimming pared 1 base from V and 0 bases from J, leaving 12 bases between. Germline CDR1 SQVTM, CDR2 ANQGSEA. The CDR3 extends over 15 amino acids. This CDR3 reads CSVEGRMEMNTEAFF. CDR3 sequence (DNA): TGCAGCGTTGAAGGGAGGATGGAGATGAACACTGAAGCTTTCTTT. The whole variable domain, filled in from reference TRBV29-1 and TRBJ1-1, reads SAVISQKPSRDICQRGTSLTIQCQVDSQVTMMFWYRQQPGQSLTLIATANQGSEATYESGFVIDKFPISRPNLTFSTLTVSNMSPEDSSIYLCSVEGRMEMNTEAFFGQGTRLTVV.

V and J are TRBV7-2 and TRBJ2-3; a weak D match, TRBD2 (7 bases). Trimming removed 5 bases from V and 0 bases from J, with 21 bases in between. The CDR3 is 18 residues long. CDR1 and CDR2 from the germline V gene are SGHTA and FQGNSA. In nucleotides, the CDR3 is TGTGCCAGCAGCCTAGACTCTGGGGGGGGGGCAAGCACAGATACGCAGTATTTT. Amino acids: CASSLDSGGGASTDTQYF.

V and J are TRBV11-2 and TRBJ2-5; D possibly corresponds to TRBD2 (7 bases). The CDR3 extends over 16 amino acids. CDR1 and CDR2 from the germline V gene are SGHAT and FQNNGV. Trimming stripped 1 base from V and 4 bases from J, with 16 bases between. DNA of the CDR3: TGTGCCAGCAGCTTAGGATACGAGGGGGGGAGAGAGACCCAGTACTTC. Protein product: CASSLGYEGGRETQYF.

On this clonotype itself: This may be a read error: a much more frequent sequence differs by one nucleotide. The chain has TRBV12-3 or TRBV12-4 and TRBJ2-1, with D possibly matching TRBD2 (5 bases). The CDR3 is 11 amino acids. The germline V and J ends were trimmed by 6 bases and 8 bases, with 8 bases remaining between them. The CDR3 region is CASSPADEQFF. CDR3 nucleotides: TGTGCCAGCAGCCCAGCGGATGAGCAGTTCTTC.

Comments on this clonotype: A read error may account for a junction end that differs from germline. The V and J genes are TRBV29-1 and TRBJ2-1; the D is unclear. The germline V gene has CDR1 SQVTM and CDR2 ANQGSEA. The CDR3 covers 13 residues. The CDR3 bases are TGCAGCGCTCCTGATAGCTCCTACAATAAGCAGTTCTTC. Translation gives CSAPDSSYNKQFF.

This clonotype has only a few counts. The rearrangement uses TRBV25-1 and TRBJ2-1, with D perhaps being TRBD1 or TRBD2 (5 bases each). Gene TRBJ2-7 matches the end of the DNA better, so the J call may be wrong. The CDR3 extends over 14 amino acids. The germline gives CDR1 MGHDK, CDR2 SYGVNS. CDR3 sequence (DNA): TGTGCCAGCAGTGAATTTGGGGGAACCTACGAGCAGTACTTC. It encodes CASSEFGGTYEQYF.

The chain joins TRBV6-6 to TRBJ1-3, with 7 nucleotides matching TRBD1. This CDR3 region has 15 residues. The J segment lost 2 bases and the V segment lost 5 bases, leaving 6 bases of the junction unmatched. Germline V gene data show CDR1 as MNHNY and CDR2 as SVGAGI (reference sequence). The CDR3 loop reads CASSTPTGPGNTIYF. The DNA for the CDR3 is TGTGCCAGCAGTACGCCGACAGGGCCTGGAAACACCATATATTTT.

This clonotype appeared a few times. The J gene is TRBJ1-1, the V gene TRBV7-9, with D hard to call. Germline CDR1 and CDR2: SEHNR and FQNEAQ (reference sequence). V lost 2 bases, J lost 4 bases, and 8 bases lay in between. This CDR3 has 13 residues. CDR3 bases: TGTGCCAGCAGCTTACTAGATGGCACTGAAGCTTTCTTT. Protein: CASSLLDGTEAFF.

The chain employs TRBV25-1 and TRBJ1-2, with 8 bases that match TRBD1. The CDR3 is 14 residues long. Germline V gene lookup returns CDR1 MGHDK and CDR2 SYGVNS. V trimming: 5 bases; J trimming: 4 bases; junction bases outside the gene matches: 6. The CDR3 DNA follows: TGTGCCAGCAGTCCCCAGGGGGCCAGCTATGGCTACACCTTC. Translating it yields CASSPQGASYGYTF.

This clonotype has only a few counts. The CDR3 reads CASSLAVGGVGNIQYF. Written as DNA, the CDR3 is TGTGCCAGCAGTTTGGCCGTGGGGGGGGTTGGAAACATTCAGTACTTC. J is TRBJ2-4 and V is TRBV12-3 or TRBV12-4; TRBD2 matches 7 bases. The CDR3 is 16 residues long. After removal of 3 bases from V and 6 bases from J, the junction contained 11 bases not matched to a gene.

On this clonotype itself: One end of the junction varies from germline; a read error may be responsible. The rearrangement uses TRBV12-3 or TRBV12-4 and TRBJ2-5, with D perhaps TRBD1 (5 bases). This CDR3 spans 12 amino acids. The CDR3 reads CASSTTEEAQHF. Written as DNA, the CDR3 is TGTGCCAGCAGTACGACAGAAGAGGCCCAGCACTTC.

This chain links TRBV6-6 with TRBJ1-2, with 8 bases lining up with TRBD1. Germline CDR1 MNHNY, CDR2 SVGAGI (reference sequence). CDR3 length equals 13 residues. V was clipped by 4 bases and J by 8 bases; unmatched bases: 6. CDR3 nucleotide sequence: TGTGCCAGCAGTTCGGACAGGGTGGGGGGCTACACCTTC. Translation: CASSSDRVGGYTF.

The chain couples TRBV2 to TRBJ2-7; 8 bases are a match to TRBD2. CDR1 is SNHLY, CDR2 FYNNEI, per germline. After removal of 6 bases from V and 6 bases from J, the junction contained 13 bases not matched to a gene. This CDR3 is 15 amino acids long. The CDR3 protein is CASRRISGKGIEQYF. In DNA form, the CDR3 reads TGTGCCAGCAGGCGAATTAGCGGGAAGGGGATCGAGCAGTACTTC.

CDR3 in amino acids: CASSPVGARNEKLFF. The CDR3 region has the DNA TGTGCCAGCAGCCCGGTAGGGGCTAGGAATGAAAAACTGTTTTTT. This chain uses TRBV7-9 with TRBJ1-4, with D possibly being TRBD1 (5 bases). Germline CDR1 and CDR2: SEHNR and FQNEAQ (reference sequence). The CDR3 contains 15 residues. V was cut by 5 bases and J by 5 bases, with 15 bases left in between.

CDR3 residues: CASSRGSHQDSYEQYF. The CDR3 DNA reads TGTGCCAGCTCACGAGGCTCTCACCAGGATAGCTACGAGCAGTACTTC. The chain employs TRBV18 and TRBJ2-7; D remains unclear. This CDR3 has 16 residues. Germline lookup yields CDR1 KGHSH and CDR2 LQKENI. Between the trimmed V and J ends, which lost 4 bases and 3 bases, there was a span of 19 bases.

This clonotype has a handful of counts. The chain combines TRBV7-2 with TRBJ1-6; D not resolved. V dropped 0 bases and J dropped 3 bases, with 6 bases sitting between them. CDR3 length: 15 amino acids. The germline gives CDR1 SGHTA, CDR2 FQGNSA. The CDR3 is CASSLAGVYNSPLHF. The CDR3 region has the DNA TGTGCCAGCAGCTTAGCGGGCGTCTATAATTCACCCCTCCACTTT. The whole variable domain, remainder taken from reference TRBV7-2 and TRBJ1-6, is GAGVSQSPSNKVTEKGKDVELRCDPISGHTALYWYRQSLGQGLEFLIYFQGNSAPDKSGLPSDRFSAERTGGSVSTLTIQRTQQEDSAVYLCASSLAGVYNSPLHFGNGTRLTVT.

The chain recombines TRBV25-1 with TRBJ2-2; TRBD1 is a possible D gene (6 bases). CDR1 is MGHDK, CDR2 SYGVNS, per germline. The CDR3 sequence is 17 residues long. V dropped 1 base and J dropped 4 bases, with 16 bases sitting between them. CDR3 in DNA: TGTGCCAGCAGTGAATCATTTACAGGGTCAGGCACCGGGGAGCTGTTTTTT. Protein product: CASSESFTGSGTGELFF.

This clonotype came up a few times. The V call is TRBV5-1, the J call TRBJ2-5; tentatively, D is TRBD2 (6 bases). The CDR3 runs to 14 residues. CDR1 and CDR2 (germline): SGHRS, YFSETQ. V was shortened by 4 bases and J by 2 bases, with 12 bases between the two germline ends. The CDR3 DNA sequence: TGCGCCAGCAGCCCCTACGGAGGGCAAGAGACCCAGTACTTC. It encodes CASSPYGGQETQYF.

CDR3 amino acids: CATSRDLAGGSSYNEQFF. CDR3 nucleotides: TGTGCCACCAGCAGGGACCTAGCGGGAGGAAGCTCCTACAATGAGCAGTTCTTC. The rearrangement uses TRBV15 and TRBJ2-1; 11 bases are shared with TRBD2. Germline assignment: CDR1 LNHNV and CDR2 YYDKDF (reference sequence). V was clipped by 3 bases and J by 0 bases; unmatched bases: 7. The CDR3 has 18 residues.

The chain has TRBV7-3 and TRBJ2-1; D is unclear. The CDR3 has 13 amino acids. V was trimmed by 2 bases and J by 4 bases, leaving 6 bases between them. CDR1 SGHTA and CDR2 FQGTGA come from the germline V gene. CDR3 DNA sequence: TGTGCCAGCAGCTTAGCAGAATACAATGAGCAGTTCTTC. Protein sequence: CASSLAEYNEQFF.

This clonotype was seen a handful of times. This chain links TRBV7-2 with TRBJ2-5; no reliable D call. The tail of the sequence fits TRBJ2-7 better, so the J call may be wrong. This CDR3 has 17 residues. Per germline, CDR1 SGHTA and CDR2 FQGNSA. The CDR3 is CASSPRVSAMTRYEQYF. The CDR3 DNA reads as TGTGCCAGCAGCCCACGTGTATCCGCAATGACGCGTTACGAGCAGTACTTC.

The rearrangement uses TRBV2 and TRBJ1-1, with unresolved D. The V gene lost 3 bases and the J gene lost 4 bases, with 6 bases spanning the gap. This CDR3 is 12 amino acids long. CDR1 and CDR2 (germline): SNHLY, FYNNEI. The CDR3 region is CASSEQATEAFF. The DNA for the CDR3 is TGTGCCAGCAGTGAGCAGGCCACTGAAGCTTTCTTT.

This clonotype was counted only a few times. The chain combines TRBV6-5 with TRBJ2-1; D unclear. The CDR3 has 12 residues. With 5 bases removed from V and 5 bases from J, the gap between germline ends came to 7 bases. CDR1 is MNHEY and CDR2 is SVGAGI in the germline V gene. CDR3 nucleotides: TGTGCCAGCAGTAGGGCAGACAATGAGCAGTTCTTC. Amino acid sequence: CASSRADNEQFF.

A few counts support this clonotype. The chain's CDR3 is CASKWDSVKGYTF. The CDR3 coding sequence is TGTGCCAGCAAATGGGATTCCGTGAAGGGCTACACCTTC. The rearrangement uses TRBV2 and TRBJ1-2; D is unresolved. CDR3 length: 13 residues. The germline CDR1 and CDR2 sequences are SNHLY and FYNNEI. Trimming took 7 bases from V and 8 from J, leaving 17 bases between them.

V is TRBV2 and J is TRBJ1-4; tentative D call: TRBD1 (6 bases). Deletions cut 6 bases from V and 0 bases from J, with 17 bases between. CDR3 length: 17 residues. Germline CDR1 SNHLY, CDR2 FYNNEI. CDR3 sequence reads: CASSPGDLGPTNEKLFF. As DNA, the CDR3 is TGTGCCAGCAGCCCAGGGGACTTGGGACCAACTAATGAAAAACTGTTTTTT.

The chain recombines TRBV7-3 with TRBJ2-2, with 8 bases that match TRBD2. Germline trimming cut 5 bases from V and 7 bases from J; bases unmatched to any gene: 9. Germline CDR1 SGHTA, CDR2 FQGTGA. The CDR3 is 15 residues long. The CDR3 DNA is TGTGCCAGCAGCCCTCGGGGGGGCATGGGCGGGGAGCTGTTTTTT. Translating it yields CASSPRGGMGGELFF.

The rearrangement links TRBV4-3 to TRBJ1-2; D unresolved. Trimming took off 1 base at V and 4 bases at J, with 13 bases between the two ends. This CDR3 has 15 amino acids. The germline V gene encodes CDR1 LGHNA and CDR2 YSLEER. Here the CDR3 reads CASSQVGRASYGYTF. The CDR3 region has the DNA TGCGCCAGCAGCCAAGTCGGGAGGGCGTCCTATGGCTACACCTTC.

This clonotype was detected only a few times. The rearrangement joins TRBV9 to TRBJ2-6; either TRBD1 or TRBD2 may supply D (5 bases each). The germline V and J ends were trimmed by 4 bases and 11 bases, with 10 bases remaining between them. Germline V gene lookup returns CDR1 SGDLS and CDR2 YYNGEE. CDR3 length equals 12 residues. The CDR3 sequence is CASSSGDHVLTF. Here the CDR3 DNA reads TGTGCCAGCAGCTCCGGGGACCACGTCCTGACTTTC.

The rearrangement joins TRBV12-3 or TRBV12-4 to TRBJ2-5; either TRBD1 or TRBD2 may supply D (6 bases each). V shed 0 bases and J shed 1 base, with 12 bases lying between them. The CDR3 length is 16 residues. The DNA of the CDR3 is TGTGCCAGCAGTTTAGCCCCGGGGGCAGGCCAAGAGACCCAGTACTTC. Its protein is CASSLAPGAGQETQYF.